One and the same sample provided the 27 T cell receptor beta chains below, sequenced in a study of control samples from healthy donors and cancer patients. Produced via immunoSEQ multiplex PCR; TCRdb's table is partial and in-frame only. The sample lists some 130,000 clones; around 92% were seen once. Sequencing was performed on PBMCs. Every receptor here comes from a man aged 50 to 59 with head and neck cancer.

The chain links TRBV11-2 to TRBJ1-3; 7 bases match TRBD1. The CDR3 is made up of 15 amino acids. The J segment lost 2 bases and the V segment lost 4 bases, leaving 5 bases of the junction unmatched. The germline V gene has CDR1 SGHAT and CDR2 FQNNGV. DNA of the CDR3: TGTGCCAGCAGCTATGACAGGGTGACTGGAAACACCATATATTTT. Translated: CASSYDRVTGNTIYF.

The chain has TRBV5-1 and TRBJ2-5; no definite D call. The germline V and J ends were trimmed by 0 bases and 3 bases, with 9 bases remaining between them. This CDR3 spans 14 amino acids. Germline-derived CDR1 and CDR2 are SGHRS and YFSETQ. The CDR3 bases are TGCGCCAGCAGCTTGGGACCGAGTGAAGAGACCCAGTACTTC. It codes for CASSLGPSEETQYF.

Concerning this clone itself: Sequence at one end of the junction differs from germline and may be a read error. This CDR3 reads CASIQREPRDSRF. The CDR3 DNA reads as TGTGCCAGCATCCAACGAGAACCCCGGGACAGTCGCTTC. The rearrangement joins TRBV2 to TRBJ2-7; TRBD1 matches 7 bases. CDR1 and CDR2 (germline): SNHLY, FYNNEI. The CDR3 contains 13 residues.

V usage is TRBV5-1 and J usage is TRBJ2-7; 7 bases align to TRBD2. In germline, CDR1 is SGHRS, CDR2 YFSETQ. The CDR3 has 13 residues. J lost 7 bases, V lost 4 bases, and 8 bases had no gene match. The CDR3 spells CASSRLEGGEQYF. CDR3 coding DNA: TGCGCCAGCAGCCGTCTGGAGGGAGGGGAGCAGTACTTC.

The rearrangement uses TRBV19 and TRBJ2-5, with D possibly matching TRBD2 (6 bases). The CDR3 covers 14 residues. Trimming stripped 5 bases from V and 5 bases from J, with 15 bases between. From germline, CDR1 is LNHDA and CDR2 SQIVND (reference sequence). The CDR3 loop is CASSQDPGRETQYF. The CDR3 bases are TGTGCCAGTAGTCAAGACCCTGGGAGGGAGACCCAGTACTTC.

The rearrangement uses TRBV4-1 and TRBJ2-5, with TRBD2 matching over 7 bases. In germline, CDR1 is MGHRA, CDR2 YSYEKL. The trim removed 5 bases at V and 2 bases at J, leaving 2 bases unmatched. The CDR3 length is 13 residues. In nucleotides, the CDR3 is TGCGCCAGCAGCTTGGGGGGGCAAGAGACCCAGTACTTC. The encoded protein is CASSLGGQETQYF.

The chain uses TRBV19 and TRBJ2-5, with 7 bases fitting TRBD2. The germline CDR1 and CDR2 sequences are LNHDA and SQIVND (reference sequence). V dropped 11 bases and J dropped 5; count of bases not matched to a gene: 11. The CDR3 runs 13 residues. The CDR3 bases are TGTGCCTCGGCTGGCGGGAGTCGGGAGACCCAGTACTTC. Encoded protein: CASAGGSRETQYF. Combining the CDR3 with reference TRBV19 and TRBJ2-5 gives the whole variable domain DGGITQSPKYLFRKEGQNVTLSCEQNLNHDAMYWYRQDPGQGLRLIYYSQIVNDFQKGDIAEGYSVSREKKESFPLTVTSAQKNPTAFYLCASAGGSRETQYFGPGTRLLVL.

The CDR3, as DNA: TGTGCCAGCAGTCTCGAGGAGGGTCCCTATGGCTACACCTTC. Amino acid sequence: CASSLEEGPYGYTF. The rearrangement uses TRBV6-5 and TRBJ1-2; D not certain. Germline CDR1 is MNHEY and CDR2 is SVGAGI. This CDR3 has 14 amino acids. Trimming left V 5 bases short and J 4 bases short, with 14 bases between.

The chain uses TRBV5-3 and TRBJ2-7; D is possibly TRBD1 (6 bases). TRBV5-3 is assigned to the ORF class and has an uncertain function. V lost 1 base and J lost 2, with 10 bases in between. The CDR3 runs to 14 residues. CDR3 sequence (DNA): TGTGCCAGAAGCTTGCGGGGACACCCCTACGAGCAGTACTTC. Translated, it gives CARSLRGHPYEQYF.

J is TRBJ2-7 and V is TRBV25-1; the match to TRBD1 covers 8 bases. V lost 10 bases and J lost 3; bases outside the gene matches: 8. Germline V gene sequence: CDR1 MGHDK, CDR2 SYGVNS. The CDR3 is made up of 13 amino acids. The CDR3 loop reads CATLTGEGYEQYF. CDR3 nucleotide sequence: TGTGCCACCCTGACAGGGGAAGGCTACGAGCAGTACTTC.

This clone has just a few counts. The chain has TRBV24-1 and TRBJ2-3; D is possibly TRBD1 (5 bases). V was pared by 2 bases and J by 6 bases, with 14 bases between. The CDR3 runs to 15 residues. Germline CDR1 KGHDR, CDR2 SFDVKD. CDR3 DNA: TGTGCCACCAGTGATTACCCCTCAGGGCAGGATACGCAGTATTTT. Translation gives CATSDYPSGQDTQYF.

This clone was picked up a small number of times. The chain links TRBV7-3 to TRBJ2-3, with 12 bases aligning to TRBD1. The germline V gene encodes CDR1 SGHTA and CDR2 FQGTGA. The V gene end was trimmed by 5 bases and the J gene end by 6 bases; junction bases not matched to a gene: 6. The CDR3 consists of 15 residues. CDR3 amino acids: CASSRGTGGWDTQYF. The CDR3 nucleotides are TGTGCCAGCAGCCGAGGGACAGGGGGCTGGGATACGCAGTATTTT.

A few counts support this clone. The chain recombines TRBV5-4 with TRBJ2-1; 8 nucleotides align to TRBD1. This CDR3 is built from 15 residues. V was clipped by 7 bases and J by 3 bases; unmatched bases: 9. Germline loops: CDR1 SGHNT, CDR2 YYREEE (reference sequence). CDR3 DNA: TGTGCCAGCTCGGAACAGGGGGGAATCTACAATGAGCAGTTCTTC. Amino acid sequence: CASSEQGGIYNEQFF.

The genes are TRBV7-9 and TRBJ2-3; D ambiguous. The CDR3 runs to 13 residues. In germline, CDR1 is SEHNR, CDR2 FQNEAQ (reference sequence). Trimming left V 5 bases short and J 1 base short, with 7 bases between. The CDR3 here is CASSPPGTDTQYF. CDR3 coding DNA: TGTGCCAGCAGCCCCCCAGGCACAGATACGCAGTATTTT.

The chain couples TRBV28 to TRBJ1-2, with 8 bases identical to TRBD1. In germline, CDR1 is MDHEN, CDR2 SYDVKM. The trim removed 6 bases at V and 7 bases at J, leaving 13 bases unmatched. The CDR3 is made up of 15 amino acids. The CDR3, as DNA: TGTGCCAGCAGAGCCGGACAGGGCACGAGTGGTGGCTACACCTTC. It yields the protein CASRAGQGTSGGYTF.

This chain joins TRBV12-3 or TRBV12-4 and TRBJ2-7, with D hard to call. The CDR3 has 12 residues. V lost 1 base and J lost 5, with 6 bases in between. CDR3 residues: CASSLGADEQYF. The CDR3 nucleotides read TGTGCCAGCAGTTTAGGGGCTGACGAGCAGTACTTC.

This rearrangement joins TRBV5-1 to TRBJ2-7; D tentatively fits TRBD1 or TRBD2 (5 bases each). The length of the CDR3 is 15 residues. Germline CDR1 is SGHRS and CDR2 is YFSETQ. The ends were cut back, 0 bases at V and 6 bases at J, with 16 bases in the middle. CDR3 sequence reads: CASSLAGRRASEQYF. CDR3 DNA: TGCGCCAGCAGCTTGGCGGGACGAAGGGCCTCCGAGCAGTACTTC.

The chain uses TRBV3-1 (or the pseudogene TRBV3-2) and TRBJ2-1; 8 bases fit TRBD2. This CDR3 is built from 14 residues. V gave up 4 bases and J gave up 12 bases; unmatched junction bases: 11. CDR1 LGHDT and CDR2 YNNKEL come from the germline V gene (reference sequence). Here the CDR3 reads CASSPPTGTSWQFF. The CDR3 DNA follows: TGTGCCAGCAGCCCGCCCACCGGGACTAGTTGGCAGTTCTTC.

The gene calls are TRBV6-5 and TRBJ2-2; D is possibly TRBD1 (5 bases). The CDR3 length is 13 residues. V was clipped by 6 bases and J by 7 bases, with 12 bases between them. In germline, CDR1 is MNHEY, CDR2 SVGAGI. CDR3 nucleotide sequence: TGTGCCAGCAGGGGCAGGGCAAGCGGGGAGCTGTTTTTT. Translating it yields CASRGRASGELFF.

The chain is built from TRBV11-2 and TRBJ1-3, with TRBD1 as a possible D gene (6 bases). The ends were cut back, 4 bases at V and 8 bases at J, with 18 bases in the middle. Germline values: CDR1 SGHAT, CDR2 FQNNGV. The CDR3 is 15 residues long. CDR3: CASSSRDTGRHTIYF. The CDR3 DNA reads TGTGCCAGCAGCTCACGGGACACGGGACGGCACACCATATATTTT. Complete variable domain (other parts from reference TRBV11-2 and TRBJ1-3): EAGVAQSPRYKIIEKRQSVAFWCNPISGHATLYWYQQILGQGPKLLIQFQNNGVVDDSQLPKDRFSAERLKGVDSTLKIQPAKLEDSAVYLCASSSRDTGRHTIYFGEGSWLTVV.

J is TRBJ2-7 and V is TRBV24-1, with 7 bases identical to TRBD2. The V and J ends lost 3 bases and 0 bases, in that order; junction bases with no gene match: 4. The CDR3 runs 15 residues. Germline V gene sequence: CDR1 KGHDR, CDR2 SFDVKD. The CDR3 nucleotides read TGTGCCACCAGTGATCCAGCGGGGAACTCCTACGAGCAGTACTTC. It translates to CATSDPAGNSYEQYF.

Note on this clone: The junction departs from the called germline gene at one end, perhaps through a read error. This chain links TRBV6-2 or TRBV6-3 with TRBJ1-3; D uncertain. In germline, CDR1 is MNHEY, CDR2 SVGEGT. This CDR3 is 15 amino acids long. The CDR3 DNA follows: TGTGCCAGCAGTGACTCGGAGGTGATGGGAAACACCATATATTTT. Translated: CASSDSEVMGNTIYF.

The V and J genes are TRBV15 and TRBJ2-7, with 10 nucleotides matching TRBD1. The CDR3 consists of 14 residues. Germline CDR1 reads LNHNV; CDR2 reads YYDKDF (reference sequence). Trimming at V came to 4 bases and at J to 4 bases, leaving 4 bases not matched to a gene. The CDR3 DNA reads TGTGCCACCAGCAATCCGGGACAGGGGTACGAGCAGTACTTC. This gives the protein CATSNPGQGYEQYF.

The V call is TRBV18, the J call TRBJ2-1, with TRBD2 matching 8 bases. The CDR3 sequence is 16 residues long. V shed 2 bases and J 8 bases; nucleotides not matched to a gene: 11. The germline V gene has CDR1 KGHSH and CDR2 LQKENI. CDR3 sequence (DNA): TGTGCCAGCTCACCAAGAACGGGAGGGCCGTTAGATGAGCAGTTCTTC. Amino acids: CASSPRTGGPLDEQFF.

The chain couples TRBV6-2 or TRBV6-3 to TRBJ2-1; 9 nucleotides agree with TRBD2. Germline V gene lookup returns CDR1 MNHEY and CDR2 SVGEGT. V dropped 0 bases and J dropped 4; count of bases not matched to a gene: 10. The CDR3 has 18 residues. The CDR3 loop is CASSYSEVAGVSYNEQFF. The CDR3 DNA reads TGTGCCAGCAGTTACTCGGAGGTAGCGGGGGTCTCTTACAATGAGCAGTTCTTC.

This clone appeared a single time. V usage is TRBV5-4 and J usage is TRBJ2-5; D possibly corresponds to TRBD1 (6 bases). Germline loops: CDR1 SGHNT, CDR2 YYREEE (reference sequence). V was trimmed by 0 bases and J by 4 bases, leaving 10 bases between them. This CDR3 is built from 14 residues. CDR3 loop: CASSLDLGGETQYF. The CDR3 nucleotides read TGTGCCAGCAGCTTGGATTTAGGGGGAGAGACCCAGTACTTC. The full variable domain, rest sourced from reference TRBV5-4 and TRBJ2-5, is ETGVTQSPTHLIKTRGQQVTLRCSSQSGHNTVSWYQQALGQGPQFIFQYYREEENGRGNFPPRFSGLQFPNYSSELNVNALELDDSALYLCASSLDLGGETQYFGPGTRLLVL.

The rearrangement joins TRBV3-1 (or the pseudogene TRBV3-2) to TRBJ2-5; D ambiguous. Between the trimmed V and J ends, which lost 1 base and 0 bases, there was a span of 6 bases. Germline V gives CDR1 LGHDT, CDR2 YNNKEL (reference sequence). The CDR3 extends over 14 amino acids. The CDR3 here is CASSQGTNQETQYF. CDR3 sequence (DNA): TGTGCCAGCAGCCAAGGTACCAACCAAGAGACCCAGTACTTC.